This paragraph covers one T cell receptor beta chain sequence. This clone's antigen is unknown. One base away there is no much larger clone; base qualities are not given. Libraries were prepared through 5' RACE. The sequencing machine was an Illumina HiSeq 2500. The second PCR ran for about 7 to 11 cycles and used a J-beta primer mix along with a sample-barcoded 5' primer. Each TCR beta cDNA molecule received a unique molecular identifier from a template-switch 5' adaptor carrying 12 random nucleotides. Each sample yielded at least 2.5 million CDR3-containing paired-end reads. All of the RNA was converted into first-strand cDNA using the Mint cDNA synthesis kit, with a TRBC-specific oligonucleotide serving as the primer. All cDNA was treated with uracil-DNA glycosylase and then went through a first 18-cycle PCR with the universal primers M1SS and BC2_uni_R. The study's own analysis went as follows. For normalization, 1 million high-quality reads, each with a distinct molecular identifier, were randomly selected from each sample. Instead of being binned into consensus sequences, reads with shared molecular identifiers were discarded. MiTCR, with a Q25 quality threshold and the strictest error-elimination algorithm, was used for CDR3 identification, clonotype clustering and error correction. A nonparametric unseen species model with Euler transformation was used to estimate lower-bound total TCR beta diversity. TCRdb cleaned the public reads at Q25 with fastp, built clones with MiXCR and kept in-frame beta chains. Rows matching on CDR3 protein sequence are summarized as one entry with the most common DNA and genes. For this entry, the V and J calls and clone size follow TCRdb and not the study's own pipeline. In this sample the table shows more than 900,000 distinct CDR3 sequences, 25% of which occur a single time. Of the sample, 0.65% to 0.95% is held by the ten largest clones.

These data come from a study of blood T cells in healthy people across ages (dated by TCRdb to between 2015 and 2016). For the study in its entirety: Template switching captured roughly one uniquely barcoded TCR beta cDNA molecule per two T cells in model experiments. Age-related changes in TCR beta repertoire diversity were measured in the study by deep sequencing normalized with unique cDNA molecular identifiers. The donors were divided into four age groups: young (average around 15 years), middle-aged (over 35), aged (62) and long-lived (nearly 85). Using the same blood draw, the study looked at two additional independent replicas of 1 million unique cDNA reads for two donors, one aged 18 to 29 and the other aged 80 or older.

General conclusions and limits of the study: As age increased, observed TCR beta diversity per million T cells dropped in a roughly linear way, and a significant reduction was already evident by age roughly 36. Bulk unsorted PBMC profiling prevented conclusive comparison of naive and antigen-experienced compartments. The long-lived group showed more naive CD4+ T cells, fewer expanded clones and increased TCR diversity than the aged group, suggesting age selection. Total diversity estimates from one million sequenced T cells were considered lower bounds and underestimates. Because the CMV infection status of the donors was unknown, age-related changes in expanded clonotypes may potentially have been confounded. There was a strong correlation between observed TCR beta diversity and the percentage of naive T cells measured by flow cytometry.

Systemically healthy Caucasian individuals from Russia, some 40 in total and aged about 6 to 90 years, were included as donors. Approximately 9.7 milliliters of peripheral blood were drawn from each donor into EDTA-treated Vacutainer tubes. PBMCs were isolated by Ficoll-Paque density-gradient centrifugation, with at least 7 million obtained per sample. Total RNA was extracted from PBMCs with Trizol reagent, with at least 6 micrograms obtained per sample. The percentages of naive CD45RAhigh/CD27high T cells were determined by flow cytometry on a PBMC aliquot from every donor. Per the germline V gene, SGHTA is the CDR1 and FQGNSA is the CDR2. V was cut back by 2 bases and J by 8 bases, leaving a gap of 10 bases between them. Measured from the cysteine to the phenylalanine, the CDR3 is 13 residues long. Of all the DNA, just the CDR3 is kept, 39 bases in frame from base 1. These data are also associated with another study on T cells of mothers and their children. Drawing on the second study: Nine systemically healthy Caucasian individuals served as donors, namely three mothers together with their six children. cDNA synthesis consumed the entire amount of extracted RNA, loaded at approximately 1.6 ug RNA in each 15 ul reaction. In the second PCR, the M1S primer introduced both the sample barcodes and 2-4 random nucleotides. More than 9 million TCR beta CDR3 reads were obtained from each mother, and about 3 million reads were obtained from each child. Thymic selection similarly shapes TCR recombination output in related and unrelated pairs, with minor effect from inherited differences. Normalized repertoire overlap was always found to be slightly, but never significantly, higher in related mother-child pairs than in unrelated mother-child pairs. No persistent microchimeric T cell clones were detected, at a sensitivity of around 97 clones per million clonotypes. The study used deep NGS to compare TCR beta repertoires of mothers and children, seeking features distinguishing related mother-child pairs from unrelated individuals. On average, the children were roughly 11 +/- 4 years old, while the mothers were 40 +/- 4 years old. After adapters were ligated using NEBNext reagents, the libraries underwent 100+100 nt paired-end sequencing on an Illumina HiSeq 2000. Mother and child libraries were prepared a month apart and sequenced in separate runs to prevent cross-contamination. Each donor had between roughly 450,000 and 2,100,000 distinct TCR beta clonotypes identified. Naive TCR beta clonotypes were estimated from low-frequency clonotypes matched to each donor's FACS-determined naive share, without sorting.

The origin of this receptor is a girl aged 2 to 10 in good health. The sequenced sample consisted of blood. The rearranged segments are TRBV7-2 and TRBJ2-4, with a weak D call of TRBD1 (6 bases match). The DNA reads as follows: TGTGCCAGCAGCTTACAGGGGAGCGACATTCAGTACTTC. Its protein is CASSLQGSDIQYF.